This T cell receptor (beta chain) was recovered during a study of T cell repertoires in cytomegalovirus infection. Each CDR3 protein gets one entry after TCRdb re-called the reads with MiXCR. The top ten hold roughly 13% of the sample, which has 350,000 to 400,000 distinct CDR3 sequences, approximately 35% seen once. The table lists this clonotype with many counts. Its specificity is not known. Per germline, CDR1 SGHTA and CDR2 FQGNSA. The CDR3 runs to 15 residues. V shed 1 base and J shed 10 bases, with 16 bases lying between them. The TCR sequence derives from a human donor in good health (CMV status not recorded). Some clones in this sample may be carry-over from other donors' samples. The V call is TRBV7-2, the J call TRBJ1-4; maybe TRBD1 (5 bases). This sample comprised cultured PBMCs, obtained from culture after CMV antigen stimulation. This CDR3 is CASSLGGINGGKLFF. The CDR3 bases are TGTGCCAGCAGCTTAGGGGGGATTAACGGAGGAAAACTGTTTTTT.